This TCR beta chain is drawn from a study of shared clonotypes between healthy human individuals. Study-level background: The donors, two women and a few men, were aged 18 to 49. Per donor, three plates held CD4 naive cells, three held CD4 memory, two held CD8 naive and one held CD8 memory.

As regards this clone: Its antigen is currently unknown.

The repertoire was sequenced with immunoSEQ multiplex PCR; TCRdb's copy has only in-frame clones and lacks some. Counted here are about 2.3 million clones, roughly 93% occurring once; the ten biggest clones make up under 0.45%. Study results and caveats: A few donors showed sharing of around 5.3% of naive CD4 clonotypes.

Germline CDR1 MGHDK, CDR2 SYGVNS. This CDR3 spans 12 amino acids. Trimming took 1 base from V and 7 from J, leaving 7 bases between them. The chain is built from TRBV25-1 and TRBJ1-1; D not resolved. This sequence was found in a man younger than 30 in good health. Some clones in this sample may be carry-over from other donors' samples. The sequenced sample consisted of naive CD4+ T cells from PBMCs. The sample's subset: CD45RA+ positively selected. The CDR3 DNA reads as TGTGCCAGCAGTGAATCGGGAATTGAAGCTTTCTTT. Its translation: CASSESGIEAFF. Combining the CDR3 with reference TRBV25-1 and TRBJ1-1 gives the whole variable domain EADIYQTPRYLVIGTGKKITLECSQTMGHDKMYWYQQDPGMELHLIHYSYGVNSTEKGDLSSESTVSRIRTEHFPLTLESARPSHTSQYLCASSESGIEAFFGQGTRLTVV.